Presented here are 26 T cell receptor beta chains from one specimen sequenced in a study of blood T cell repertoires in COVID-19. Using immunoSEQ multiplex PCR, the repertoire was profiled, and TCRdb retains in-frame clones only, with some absent. The table lists around 110,000 clones, almost 85% of them singletons. The sequenced sample was peripheral blood. The source is a man in his 70s with active or convalescent COVID-19.

V gene TRBV30 combines with J gene TRBJ1-5; possible D gene TRBD1, 5 bases. Germline CDR1 is GTSNPN and CDR2 is SVGIG (reference sequence). Trimming cost V 3 bases and J 1 base, with 7 bases left between them. The CDR3 runs 13 residues. CDR3 DNA sequence: TGTGCCTGGAGCGGGGGAAGCAATCAGCCCCAGCATTTT. It codes for CAWSGGSNQPQHF.

The rearrangement uses TRBV18 and TRBJ2-1; TRBD2 agrees at 8 bases. V lost 4 bases, J lost 10 bases, and 6 bases stayed unmatched. Germline values: CDR1 KGHSH, CDR2 LQKENI. CDR3 length: 13 amino acids. The CDR3 nucleotides read TGTGCCAGCTCACGGGATCCGGGAGGGGAGCAGTTCTTC. This codes for CASSRDPGGEQFF. Full variable domain (missing parts from reference TRBV18 and TRBJ2-1): NAGVMQNPRHLVRRRGQEARLRCSPMKGHSHVYWYRQLPEEGLKFMVYLQKENIIDESGMPKERFSAEFPKEGPSILRIQQVVRGDSAAYFCASSRDPGGEQFFGPGTRLTVL.

The chain links TRBV7-2 to TRBJ2-7; TRBD2 matches at 11 bases. J gave up 5 bases and V 4 bases, and 16 bases lay outside the gene matches. Germline lookup yields CDR1 SGHTA and CDR2 FQGNSA. The CDR3 sequence is 18 residues long. The CDR3 coding sequence is TGTGCCAGCAGCTCAGCGACTAGCGGGAAAATGGGATCGGACGAGCAGTACTTC. This codes for CASSSATSGKMGSDEQYF.

V is TRBV5-1 and J is TRBJ2-7; perhaps TRBD2 as D (6 bases). Germline V gene lookup returns CDR1 SGHRS and CDR2 YFSETQ. V lost 4 bases and J 4 bases, leaving 21 bases between the germline ends. The CDR3 runs to 16 residues. The CDR3 DNA reads as TGCGCCAGCAGCCCCGGTGGGCTAGCGACAGATTACGAGCAGTACTTC. Encoded protein: CASSPGGLATDYEQYF. Combining the CDR3 with reference TRBV5-1 and TRBJ2-7 gives the whole variable domain KAGVTQTPRYLIKTRGQQVTLSCSPISGHRSVSWYQQTPGQGLQFLFEYFSETQRNKGNFPGRFSGRQFSNSRSEMNVSTLELGDSALYLCASSPGGLATDYEQYFGPGTRLTVT.

The genes are TRBV2 and TRBJ2-2; 8 bases agree with TRBD1. The junction had 1 base not matched to a gene; V was cut back by 5 bases and J by 5 bases. The CDR3 is 13 residues long. Germline-derived CDR1 and CDR2 are SNHLY and FYNNEI. DNA for the CDR3: TGTGCCAGCAGTCGACAGGGGACCGGGGAGCTGTTTTTT. It is translated as CASSRQGTGELFF.

This clone was found once. The chain combines TRBV24-1 with TRBJ1-5, with 8 bases lining up with TRBD1. Germline CDR1 is KGHDR and CDR2 is SFDVKD. With 3 bases clipped from V and 4 bases from J, the junction kept 7 bases outside the gene matches. The CDR3 covers 16 residues. The CDR3 region has the DNA TGTGCCACCAGTGATACGGGGACAGGCGGGAATCAGCCCCAGCATTTT. This translates into CATSDTGTGGNQPQHF.

CDR3 protein: CAWSRTGGGNTIYF. In DNA form, the CDR3 reads TGTGCCTGGAGTCGGACAGGGGGGGGAAACACCATATATTTT. V usage is TRBV30 and J usage is TRBJ1-3, with 10 bases matching TRBD1. Germline assignment: CDR1 GTSNPN and CDR2 SVGIG (reference sequence). The ends lost 2 bases at V and 4 bases at J; junction bases unmatched: 2. CDR3 length: 14 amino acids.

The chain combines TRBV28 with TRBJ1-5; possibly TRBD1 for D (5 bases). There are 18 residues in the CDR3. The V end was cut by 1 base, the J end by 0 bases, with 16 bases between. CDR1 MDHEN and CDR2 SYDVKM come from the germline V gene. CDR3 sequence reads: CASSLFGALGDSNQPQHF. DNA of the CDR3: TGTGCCAGCAGTTTATTTGGGGCACTTGGAGATAGCAATCAGCCCCAGCATTTT.

The chain links TRBV5-1 to TRBJ1-2; TRBD1 aligns across 9 bases. The CDR3 totals 13 residues. Germline CDR1 and CDR2: SGHRS and YFSETQ. Germline trimming cut 4 bases from V and 6 bases from J; bases unmatched to any gene: 4. In nucleotides, the CDR3 is TGCGCCAGCAGCCGAGGGGACAGGGATGGCTACACCTTC. Its protein product is CASSRGDRDGYTF.

This clone turned up a few times. This chain uses TRBV6-5 with TRBJ2-7; TRBD2 is a possible D gene (5 bases). The germline V and J ends were trimmed by 0 bases and 4 bases, with 10 bases remaining between them. This CDR3 is 14 amino acids long. CDR1 MNHEY and CDR2 SVGAGI come from the germline V gene. The DNA for the CDR3 is TGTGCCAGCAGTTACTCGAGAAGCGGTTACGAGCAGTACTTC. It encodes CASSYSRSGYEQYF.

This chain uses TRBV28 with TRBJ2-7; D gene unclear. CDR1 is MDHEN and CDR2 is SYDVKM in the germline V gene. The CDR3 length is 15 residues. With 6 bases removed from V and 0 bases from J, the gap between germline ends came to 15 bases. Here the CDR3 reads CASRPSQVFSYEQYF. CDR3 bases: TGTGCCAGCAGACCCTCTCAGGTGTTCTCCTACGAGCAGTACTTC.

J is TRBJ2-7 and V is TRBV5-1; the match to TRBD1 covers 7 bases. The J segment lost 3 bases and the V segment lost 3 bases, leaving 9 bases of the junction unmatched. CDR3 length: 15 residues. Germline CDR1 SGHRS, CDR2 YFSETQ. Here the CDR3 reads CASSSGGQEVYEQYF. The CDR3 DNA reads TGCGCCAGCAGCTCGGGCGGACAGGAAGTCTACGAGCAGTACTTC.

The rearrangement links TRBV6-1 to TRBJ1-1; D gene ambiguous. Germline CDR1 is MNHNS and CDR2 is SASEGT. The V gene lost 3 bases and the J gene lost 1 base, with 9 bases spanning the gap. This CDR3 is built from 14 residues. Here the CDR3 reads CASSDRAGNTEAFF. CDR3 coding DNA: TGTGCCAGCAGTGACCGTGCGGGGAACACTGAAGCTTTCTTT.

A few counts support this clone. The gene calls are TRBV9 and TRBJ2-4; D ambiguous. Between the trimmed V and J ends, which lost 0 bases and 7 bases, there was a span of 14 bases. The CDR3 is made up of 15 amino acids. CDR1 is SGDLS and CDR2 is YYNGEE in the germline V gene. CDR3 residues: CASSVGSLSLNIQYF. The CDR3 DNA sequence: TGTGCCAGCAGCGTAGGGTCCCTGAGTTTGAACATTCAGTACTTC.

This clone has more than one count but fewer than ten. V usage is TRBV21-1 and J usage is TRBJ2-7; the D call in the table, TRBD2, was not verified against the DNA. TRBV21-1 is assigned pseudogene status. The CDR3 covers 15 residues. DNA of the CDR3: TGTGCCAGCAGCAAAGAAAGGGATCGGGGCTACGAGCAGTACTTC. It translates to CASSKERDRGYEQYF.

The V and J genes are TRBV10-1 and TRBJ1-5; no reliable D call. Trimming shortened V by 3 bases and J by 7 bases, and 7 bases separated the two germline ends. Germline V gene lookup returns CDR1 WNHNN and CDR2 SYGVQD (reference sequence). This CDR3 comprises 12 residues. CDR3 coding DNA: TGCGCCAGCAGTGATTCGCGCCAGCCCCAGCATTTT. Protein: CASSDSRQPQHF.

This clone was counted a few times. J is TRBJ2-2 and V is TRBV10-3, with 12 bases identical to TRBD2. The CDR3 consists of 18 residues. Germline CDR1 ENHRY, CDR2 SYGVKD. V trimming: 4 bases; J trimming: 1 base; junction bases outside the gene matches: 7. Here the CDR3 reads CAISVASGGAVNTGELFF. CDR3 bases: TGTGCCATCAGTGTTGCTAGCGGGGGGGCCGTGAACACCGGGGAGCTGTTTTTT.

This clone was counted a single time. The V gene is TRBV11-3, the J gene TRBJ2-1; 8 nucleotides align to TRBD2. CDR1 and CDR2 (germline): SGHNT, YENEEA. The CDR3 runs to 15 residues. Trimming removed 1 base from V and 8 bases from J; junction bases left unmatched: 7. CDR3 DNA sequence: TGTGCCAGCAGCTTAGGGCGGGGGGCGATAGATGAGCAGTTCTTC. Amino acid sequence: CASSLGRGAIDEQFF.

The chain has TRBV27 and TRBJ2-7, with 8 bases identical to TRBD1. With V trimmed by 4 bases and J by 2 bases, 4 bases remained unmatched. Germline CDR1 and CDR2: MNHEY and SMNVEV (reference sequence). There are 14 residues in the CDR3. The CDR3 here is CASSSQGVAYEQYF. CDR3 DNA sequence: TGTGCCAGCAGTTCACAGGGGGTTGCCTACGAGCAGTACTTC.

The chain couples TRBV18 to TRBJ2-7; 12 bases are shared with TRBD2. Losses at the gene ends were 5 bases for V and 3 bases for J; bases not matched to a gene: 2. This CDR3 has 14 amino acids. The germline gives CDR1 KGHSH, CDR2 LQKENI. CDR3 residues: CASSTTSGSYEQYF. CDR3 coding DNA: TGTGCCAGCTCAACGACTAGCGGGAGCTACGAGCAGTACTTC.

The chain recombines TRBV19 with TRBJ2-1; 9 positions match TRBD2. Germline loops: CDR1 LNHDA, CDR2 SQIVND (reference sequence). This CDR3 has 17 amino acids. V lost 5 bases, J lost 4 bases, and 12 bases stayed unmatched. Written as DNA, the CDR3 is TGTGCCAGTAGTTTTCGTAGCGGGAGTGGTTCTTACAATGAGCAGTTCTTC. This encodes CASSFRSGSGSYNEQFF.

The V call is TRBV19, the J call TRBJ1-2; TRBD1 matches at 7 bases. Germline V gives CDR1 LNHDA, CDR2 SQIVND (reference sequence). This CDR3 spans 13 amino acids. Unmatched junction bases numbered 7, after V lost 8 bases and J lost 4 bases. DNA for the CDR3: TGTGCCAGTGCTAACAGGGGACTCTATGGCTACACCTTC. Translated, it gives CASANRGLYGYTF.

The chain employs TRBV6-5 and TRBJ1-1; unclear D gene. The V end lost 6 bases, the J end lost 5 bases, and 16 bases lay between the germline ends. Germline CDR1 and CDR2: MNHEY and SVGAGI. The CDR3 is 14 amino acids. DNA of the CDR3: TGTGCCAGCAGCAACAGTGCCCAGCGGACTGAAGCTTTCTTT. As protein: CASSNSAQRTEAFF.

This clone appeared once. The CDR3 here is CASSSESSRSGGTQYF. The DNA for the CDR3 is TGTGCCAGCAGCTCAGAGTCTAGCCGCTCAGGGGGTACGCAGTATTTT. J is TRBJ2-3 and V is TRBV7-3; 7 bases are a match to TRBD1. The CDR3 totals 16 residues. Trimming removed 4 bases from V and 8 bases from J; junction bases left unmatched: 15. Looked up from germline, CDR1 is SGHTA and CDR2 is FQGTGA.

This rearrangement joins TRBV15 to TRBJ2-3; D possibly corresponds to TRBD1 (5 bases). The germline gives CDR1 LNHNV, CDR2 YYDKDF (reference sequence). Deletions cut 0 bases from V and 2 bases from J, with 12 bases between. CDR3 size: 16 residues. CDR3 protein: CATSRDRDSNTDTQYF. CDR3 nucleotides: TGTGCCACCAGCAGAGATCGCGACAGCAACACAGATACGCAGTATTTT.

V gene TRBV11-2 combines with J gene TRBJ2-5, with TRBD2 matching 12 bases. The CDR3 has 17 residues. Germline loops: CDR1 SGHAT, CDR2 FQNNGV. The junction had 10 bases not matched to a gene; V was cut back by 5 bases and J by 3 bases. CDR3 bases: TGTGCCAGCAGCGCATCCGGACTAGCGGGATTGAAAGAGACCCAGTACTTC. It is translated as CASSASGLAGLKETQYF.